A single sample gave rise to the 26 T cell receptor beta chains below, sequenced in a study of low-dose radiotherapy and immunotherapy resistance in tumors. With TRAV- and TRBV-specific primers, first-strand cDNA was made, covering the alpha and beta chains. The TCRs were subjected to amplification over 20 PCR cycles employing a constant-region primer in conjunction with a V-primer adapter. MiXCR, run by TCRdb on the reads, gives a single entry per CDR3 protein. There are tens of thousands of distinct CDR3 sequences in the sample; 25% occur only once, and under 6.5% lies in the top ten. Time point defined: before trial treatment. Material: PBMCs, obtained before treatment. These receptors were collected from a male donor with prostate cancer.

This clonotype occurred many times. The genes are TRBV20-1 and TRBJ2-5, with a possible D match to TRBD2 (7 bases). This CDR3 has 13 amino acids. Trimming pared 6 bases from V and 4 bases from J, leaving 15 bases between. Germline-derived CDR1 and CDR2 are DFQATT and SNEGSKA (reference sequence). DNA of the CDR3: TGCAGTGCACTTACGGGGGGCTTAGAGACCCAGTACTTC. Translating gives CSALTGGLETQYF.

There are many counts of this clonotype. The J gene is TRBJ2-6, the V gene TRBV14, with 7 bases lining up with TRBD1. CDR1 and CDR2 from the germline V gene are SGHDN and FVKESK. V trimming: 6 bases; J trimming: 2 bases; junction bases outside the gene matches: 4. The CDR3 extends over 15 amino acids. The CDR3 is CASSRQGAGANVLTF. The CDR3 coding sequence is TGTGCCAGCAGTCGCCAGGGGGCTGGGGCCAACGTCCTGACTTTC.

This clonotype occurred many times. This chain joins TRBV11-3 and TRBJ2-2; 11 bases agree with TRBD1. With 2 bases clipped from V and 6 bases from J, the junction kept 8 bases outside the gene matches. This CDR3 region has 17 residues. CDR1 is SGHNT, CDR2 YENEEA, per germline. The CDR3 region has the DNA TGTGCCAGCAGCTTACGTGGACAGGGGGCGCCGGCCGGGGAGCTGTTTTTT. Amino acids: CASSLRGQGAPAGELFF.

This clonotype was seen ten or more times. The genes are TRBV19 and TRBJ2-1; 13 bases fit TRBD2. V was clipped by 8 bases and J by 7 bases; unmatched bases: 5. The CDR3 runs 14 residues. The V gene's germline CDR1 is LNHDA and CDR2 SQIVND (reference sequence). As DNA, the CDR3 is TGTGCCAGTCGGGGACTAGCGGGAACAAATGAGCAGTTCTTC. It yields the protein CASRGLAGTNEQFF.

This clonotype appeared a few times. The chain combines TRBV27 with TRBJ2-3, with D perhaps matching TRBD1 or TRBD2 (5 bases each). The CDR3 sequence is 12 residues long. Germline V gives CDR1 MNHEY, CDR2 SMNVEV (reference sequence). The germline V and J ends were trimmed by 4 bases and 8 bases, with 10 bases remaining between them. The CDR3 here is CASSSLGVTQYF. For the CDR3, the DNA is TGTGCCAGCAGTTCACTAGGGGTTACGCAGTATTTT.

This clonotype showed up just a few times. This sequence joins TRBV5-1 and TRBJ2-2, with a possible D match to TRBD1 (6 bases). The germline V gene encodes CDR1 SGHRS and CDR2 YFSETQ. Trimming removed 2 bases from V and 1 base from J, with 9 bases in between. The CDR3 extends over 15 amino acids. CDR3 bases: TGCGCCAGCAGCTTCGTGACAGGGAACACCGGGGAGCTGTTTTTT. This translates into CASSFVTGNTGELFF.

The chain recombines TRBV6-2 or TRBV6-3 with TRBJ1-6; the D gene is possibly TRBD1 (6 bases). The V gene's germline CDR1 is MNHEY and CDR2 SVGEGT. Trimming left V 7 bases short and J 7 bases short, with 11 bases between. This CDR3 has 13 residues. The CDR3 is CASIDRRNSPLHF. The CDR3 coding sequence is TGTGCCAGCATTGACAGGAGAAATTCACCCCTCCACTTT.

This clonotype was seen at least ten times. The rearrangement links TRBV29-1 to TRBJ2-7, with D uncertain. Germline CDR1 and CDR2: SQVTM and ANQGSEA. The V and J ends lost 5 bases and 2 bases respectively, with 7 bases between them. This CDR3 contains 11 residues. The CDR3 protein is CSVSGPYEQYF. In DNA, the CDR3 is TGCAGCGTTTCAGGCCCCTACGAGCAGTACTTC.

This clonotype was recorded many times. The rearrangement joins TRBV12-3 or TRBV12-4 to TRBJ2-1; the match to TRBD2 covers 8 bases. This CDR3 has 15 amino acids. Unmatched junction bases numbered 11, after V lost 5 bases and J lost 8 bases. CDR3 protein: CASSTISGSGDEQFF. The CDR3 bases are TGTGCCAGCAGTACCATAAGCGGGAGCGGCGATGAGCAGTTCTTC.

Remarks on this clonotype: A read error likely explains this, since a far larger clone differs by one base. The chain recombines TRBV2 with TRBJ2-7; TRBD1 might be the D (6 bases). The CDR3 is 13 amino acids. Trimming took off 8 bases at V and 7 bases at J, with 18 bases between the two ends. The germline CDR1 and CDR2 sequences are SNHLY and FYNNEI. The chain's CDR3 is CASLQGSYNEQYF. The CDR3, as DNA: TGTGCCAGCCTGCAGGGGTCCTACAATGAGCAGTACTTC.

The sample holds many counts of this clonotype. This rearrangement joins TRBV7-2 to TRBJ2-7; 12 bases align to TRBD2. Per germline, CDR1 SGHTA and CDR2 FQGNSA. The CDR3 length is 14 residues. V shed 3 bases and J 4 bases; nucleotides not matched to a gene: 1. CDR3 amino acids: CASSFGTSGYEQYF. The CDR3 DNA sequence: TGTGCCAGCAGCTTCGGGACTAGCGGGTACGAGCAGTACTTC.

The chain is built from TRBV29-1 and TRBJ1-2; weak D call: TRBD1 (6 bases). This CDR3 comprises 12 residues. Trimming cost V 7 bases and J 8 bases, with 17 bases left between them. Germline CDR1 reads SQVTM; CDR2 reads ANQGSEA. The CDR3 loop is CSGLVGAGGYTF. The CDR3 nucleotides read TGCAGCGGCCTGGTGGGGGCTGGAGGCTACACCTTC.

The chain is built from TRBV5-4 and TRBJ2-1; D not resolved. The germline CDR1 and CDR2 sequences are SGHNT and YYREEE (reference sequence). This CDR3 is 13 amino acids long. V lost 5 bases and J lost 0, with 6 bases in between. The CDR3 spells CASRDLSYNEQFF. The CDR3 DNA reads TGTGCCAGCAGGGACCTCTCCTACAATGAGCAGTTCTTC.

This clonotype was observed a few times. This rearrangement joins TRBV5-1 to TRBJ1-1; no definite D call. The germline gives CDR1 SGHRS, CDR2 YFSETQ. The CDR3 loop spans 14 amino acids. Deletions cut 2 bases from V and 8 bases from J, with 16 bases between. CDR3 protein: CASSFGGEGSEAFF. The DNA of the CDR3 is TGCGCCAGCAGCTTCGGCGGAGAGGGCTCCGAAGCTTTCTTT.

This clonotype was detected many times. The V and J genes are TRBV7-6 and TRBJ2-2; no clear D gene. This CDR3 region has 15 residues. V gave up 1 base and J gave up 0 bases, with 6 bases separating them. Germline loops: CDR1 SGHVS, CDR2 FNYEAQ. The CDR3 region has the DNA TGTGCCAGCAGCTTAGAGGGTGCGAACACCGGGGAGCTGTTTTTT. It is translated as CASSLEGANTGELFF.

This clonotype has at least ten counts. The chain uses TRBV5-1 and TRBJ2-5; 8 nucleotides match TRBD1. Trimming at V came to 4 bases and at J to 5 bases, leaving 7 bases not matched to a gene. The germline gives CDR1 SGHRS, CDR2 YFSETQ. CDR3 size: 14 residues. The chain's CDR3 is CASSLDRVKETQYF. DNA for the CDR3: TGCGCCAGCAGCCTGGACAGGGTCAAGGAGACCCAGTACTTC. Full variable domain (remainder filled in from reference TRBV5-1 and TRBJ2-5): KAGVTQTPRYLIKTRGQQVTLSCSPISGHRSVSWYQQTPGQGLQFLFEYFSETQRNKGNFPGRFSGRQFSNSRSEMNVSTLELGDSALYLCASSLDRVKETQYFGPGTRLLVL.

This chain uses TRBV11-2 with TRBJ2-3, with 9 positions matching TRBD2. The CDR3 extends over 16 amino acids. Trimming at V came to 5 bases and at J to 3 bases, leaving 9 bases not matched to a gene. CDR1 SGHAT and CDR2 FQNNGV come from the germline V gene. The CDR3 nucleotides read TGTGCCAGCAGCCCCAGCGGGGGGCGGAGAACAGATACGCAGTATTTT. The encoded protein is CASSPSGGRRTDTQYF.

The chain links TRBV5-6 to TRBJ2-7, with D unclear. Germline assignment: CDR1 SGHDT and CDR2 YYEEEE. The CDR3 has 13 residues. V was trimmed by 1 base and J by 5 bases, leaving 10 bases between them. CDR3 sequence reads: CASSLSSFDEQYF. In nucleotides, the CDR3 is TGTGCCAGCAGCTTGAGTTCGTTCGACGAGCAGTACTTC. The whole variable domain, remainder taken from reference TRBV5-6 and TRBJ2-7, is DAGVTQSPTHLIKTRGQQVTLRCSPKSGHDTVSWYQQALGQGPQFIFQYYEEEERQRGNFPDRFSGHQFPNYSSELNVNALLLGDSALYLCASSLSSFDEQYFGPGTRLTVT.

This clonotype was seen many times. In DNA, the CDR3 is TGCGCCAGCAGTTGGACAGGGGAAAACACTGAAGCTTTCTTT. Its translation: CASSWTGENTEAFF. The rearrangement joins TRBV10-2 to TRBJ1-1; 9 positions agree with TRBD1. The CDR3 runs 14 residues. The ends lost 5 bases at V and 2 bases at J; junction bases unmatched: 3. Germline V gene sequence: CDR1 WSHSY, CDR2 SAAADI.

At least ten counts were recorded for this clonotype. The chain combines TRBV30 with TRBJ2-2; TRBD2 is a possible D gene (6 bases). The CDR3 consists of 17 residues. Germline lookup yields CDR1 GTSNPN and CDR2 SVGIG (reference sequence). Trimming left V 1 base short and J 2 bases short, with 17 bases between. This CDR3 reads CAWSARPGTVNTGELFF. The DNA of the CDR3 is TGTGCCTGGAGTGCACGACCCGGGACTGTAAACACCGGGGAGCTGTTTTTT.

This clonotype appeared many times. The chain uses TRBV6-5 and TRBJ1-2; 10 bases line up with TRBD1. CDR3 size: 12 residues. Germline V lookup: CDR1 MNHEY, CDR2 SVGAGI. Trimming took 6 bases from V and 8 from J; bases not matched to a gene: 3. CDR3 sequence reads: CASRPTGGGYTF. The DNA of the CDR3 is TGTGCCAGCAGGCCGACAGGGGGCGGCTACACCTTC.

This clonotype was counted many times. The chain recombines TRBV7-2 with TRBJ2-3; D possibly corresponds to TRBD2 (5 bases). The CDR3 consists of 14 residues. Trimming shortened V by 7 bases and J by 2 bases, and 13 bases separated the two germline ends. CDR1 is SGHTA, CDR2 FQGNSA, per germline. The CDR3 loop is CASNSGSLTDTQYF. CDR3 coding DNA: TGTGCCAGCAATTCGGGATCCCTCACAGATACGCAGTATTTT.

The chain employs TRBV7-2 and TRBJ2-3, with no clear D. Germline CDR1 reads SGHTA; CDR2 reads FQGNSA. The ends were cut back, 5 bases at V and 4 bases at J, with 13 bases in the middle. This CDR3 comprises 14 residues. This chain's CDR3 is CASSLRTGPDTQYF. DNA of the CDR3: TGTGCCAGCAGCCTTCGGACCGGTCCAGATACGCAGTATTTT.

There are many counts of this clonotype. The J gene is TRBJ2-2, the V gene TRBV5-1, with D hard to call. V lost 0 bases and J 6 bases, leaving 6 bases between the germline ends. Germline values: CDR1 SGHRS, CDR2 YFSETQ. CDR3 length: 13 residues. Here the CDR3 DNA reads TGCGCCAGCAGCTTGGTTGGTGCCGGGGAGCTGTTTTTT. It specifies CASSLVGAGELFF.

This clonotype was detected many times. The CDR3 DNA sequence: TGCAGCGTTGATGGTAACACAGATACGCAGTATTTT. Protein sequence: CSVDGNTDTQYF. The chain recombines TRBV29-1 with TRBJ2-3; D call uncertain. Deletions cut 3 bases from V and 2 bases from J, with 6 bases between. The germline V gene has CDR1 SQVTM and CDR2 ANQGSEA. The length of the CDR3 is 12 residues.

Many counts were recorded for this clonotype. The chain carries TRBV19 and TRBJ1-1; D call uncertain. The CDR3 contains 15 residues. Trimming cost V 7 bases and J 5 bases, with 20 bases left between them. Germline CDR1 reads LNHDA; CDR2 reads SQIVND (reference sequence). CDR3 nucleotide sequence: TGTGCCAGTACCCTAAAGATGGGGAGGAGAACTGAAGCTTTCTTT. Translating gives CASTLKMGRRTEAFF.